This TCR beta chain emerged from a study of shared clonotypes between healthy human individuals. About the research overall: The cohort had two women and a few men, ages 18 to 49. The plates for each donor numbered three CD4 naive, three CD4 memory, two CD8 naive and one CD8 memory. General study findings and limits: Naive CD4 clonotypes overlapped across a handful of donors at roughly 5%.

The naive CD8 population came from CD45RO-negative cells selected for CCR7, without terminally differentiated effector memory CD45RA+ cells. Only Caucasian adults living in Nashville, Tennessee made up the donor group. Turning to this clone: Its target is not known.

Assay used: immunoSEQ multiplex PCR; TCRdb lists only in-frame clones, some missing. Of 700,000 to 950,000 clones listed, about 96% are singletons. V lost 3 bases to trimming and J lost 0 bases; unmatched junction nucleotides: 14. The CDR3 is 19 residues long. CDR1 is SGHVS and CDR2 is FNYEAQ in the germline V gene. Sequenced sample: naive CD8+ T cells sorted from blood. The gene calls are TRBV7-6 and TRBJ2-3; TRBD2 agrees at 8 bases. The TCR originated in a man aged 25 to 45 in good health. The CDR3 sequence is CASSFHADGLAGSTDTQYF. DNA for the CDR3: TGTGCCAGCAGCTTCCACGCAGACGGGCTAGCGGGTAGCACAGATACGCAGTATTTT.